These 13 T cell receptor beta chains were all obtained from the same sample, sequenced in a study of identical twins listed by TCRdb under 2016. Libraries came from 5' RACE. Sequenced on an Illumina HiSeq 2000. TCRdb trimmed the raw reads at Q25, called clones with MiXCR and kept productive beta chains. Here each entry gathers all rows of one CDR3 protein and keeps the most common genes and DNA. Counted in this sample were under 900,000 distinct CDR3 sequences; about 20% of them appeared once. The top ten clones comprise less than 15% of the sample. These data were also filed under a second study, of T cells expressing NK-cell markers.

The sequencing sample was made of PBMCs. The source is a young woman in good health.

This chain connects TRBV5-6 to TRBJ1-2; maybe TRBD1 (5 bases). Germline V gene sequence: CDR1 SGHDT, CDR2 YYEEEE. This CDR3 has 16 residues. V was clipped by 4 bases and J by 4 bases, with 20 bases between them. CDR3 loop: CASSRGGQLVIYGYTF. In DNA, the CDR3 is TGTGCCAGCAGCCGGGGGGGTCAGCTCGTTATCTATGGCTACACCTTC.

This sequence joins TRBV5-1 and TRBJ2-1, with 10 bases fitting TRBD2. V shed 6 bases and J 7 bases; nucleotides not matched to a gene: 7. Germline V CDR1 and CDR2: SGHRS, YFSETQ. The CDR3 runs 14 residues. The DNA of the CDR3 is TGCGCCAGCACCCCAGCGGGAGGGTTGAATGAGCAGTTCTTC. This encodes CASTPAGGLNEQFF. Drawing the rest from reference TRBV5-1 and TRBJ2-1, the complete variable domain is KAGVTQTPRYLIKTRGQQVTLSCSPISGHRSVSWYQQTPGQGLQFLFEYFSETQRNKGNFPGRFSGRQFSNSRSEMNVSTLELGDSALYLCASTPAGGLNEQFFGPGTRLTVL.

The rearrangement uses TRBV10-2 and TRBJ1-5; D call uncertain. CDR1 and CDR2 (germline): WSHSY, SAAADI. The CDR3 totals 14 residues. Between the trimmed V and J ends, which lost 8 bases and 3 bases, there was a span of 14 bases. Written as DNA, the CDR3 is TGCGCCAGCTCCGACCGGCAGCTCAATCAGCCCCAGCATTTT. Translating it yields CASSDRQLNQPQHF.

This clonotype showed up many times. The chain links TRBV12-3 or TRBV12-4 to TRBJ2-1; D may match TRBD1 or TRBD2 (6 bases each). This CDR3 spans 17 amino acids. Trimming pared 5 bases from V and 9 bases from J, leaving 26 bases between. The CDR3 DNA follows: TGTGCCAGCAGTCCACCCTCTAGGGGGGCCTACTTCGGTGAGCAGTTCTTC. Its translation is CASSPPSRGAYFGEQFF.

The table lists this clonotype with a few counts. The junction differs from germline at one of its ends, possibly a read error. V and J are TRBV2 and TRBJ2-5; D perhaps matches TRBD2 (7 bases). CDR1 is SNHLY, CDR2 FYNNEI, per germline. The CDR3 runs 16 residues. The CDR3 coding sequence is TGTGCCAGCAGTCGCCCGGGGGGCCCCAACCAGGAGACCCAGTACTTC. It translates to CASSRPGGPNQETQYF.

The chain uses TRBV7-9 and TRBJ2-1; D uncertain. CDR3 size: 11 residues. Germline loops: CDR1 SEHNR, CDR2 FQNEAQ (reference sequence). Trimming took 7 bases from V and 11 from J, leaving 12 bases between them. CDR3 nucleotides: TGTGCCAGCACCCAATATTTCCAGCAGTTCTTC. Its protein product is CASTQYFQQFF.

The chain links TRBV20-1 to TRBJ2-7, with D possibly being TRBD1 (7 bases). From germline, CDR1 is DFQATT and CDR2 SNEGSKA (reference sequence). The V end lost 5 bases, the J end lost 4 bases, and 15 bases lay between the germline ends. The CDR3 contains 13 residues. Written as DNA, the CDR3 is TGCAGTGCTGAGGCGGGACAGTCTTACGAGCAGTACTTC. It encodes CSAEAGQSYEQYF.

The chain recombines TRBV20-1 with TRBJ2-5; 9 bases agree with TRBD2. V trimming: 0 bases; J trimming: 4 bases; junction bases outside the gene matches: 18. Germline CDR1 reads DFQATT; CDR2 reads SNEGSKA (reference sequence). There are 19 residues in the CDR3. The CDR3 sequence is CSARDLGVPGLAYGETQYF. CDR3 sequence (DNA): TGCAGTGCTAGAGATCTCGGGGTCCCAGGACTAGCGTATGGAGAGACCCAGTACTTC.

The rearrangement links TRBV9 to TRBJ2-7, with 9 bases that match TRBD1. Unmatched junction bases numbered 3, after V lost 3 bases and J lost 5 bases. This CDR3 region has 13 residues. Germline lookup yields CDR1 SGDLS and CDR2 YYNGEE. Here the CDR3 reads CASSGTGEDEQYF. CDR3 bases: TGTGCCAGCAGCGGGACAGGGGAGGACGAGCAGTACTTC.

This clonotype showed up just a few times. The chain combines TRBV5-6 with TRBJ2-1; TRBD2 might be the D (6 bases). The CDR3 covers 19 residues. The germline gives CDR1 SGHDT, CDR2 YYEEEE. The V gene lost 0 bases and the J gene lost 0 bases, with 19 bases spanning the gap. The CDR3 spells CASSLVAAPILSSYNEQFF. Written as DNA, the CDR3 is TGTGCCAGCAGCTTGGTAGCGGCTCCGATTTTAAGCTCCTACAATGAGCAGTTCTTC. Full variable domain (remainder filled in from reference TRBV5-6 and TRBJ2-1): DAGVTQSPTHLIKTRGQQVTLRCSPKSGHDTVSWYQQALGQGPQFIFQYYEEEERQRGNFPDRFSGHQFPNYSSELNVNALLLGDSALYLCASSLVAAPILSSYNEQFFGPGTRLTVL.

There are a few counts of this clonotype. This rearrangement joins TRBV11-2 to TRBJ2-3, with D perhaps matching TRBD1 (5 bases). Trimming removed 0 bases at V and 8 bases at J, with 12 bases between. There are 14 residues in the CDR3. Per germline, CDR1 SGHAT and CDR2 FQNNGV. CDR3 sequence reads: CASSLDLLRGTQYF. The CDR3 nucleotides read TGTGCCAGCAGCTTAGATCTCCTAAGGGGTACGCAGTATTTT.

A single count supports this clonotype. This chain connects TRBV12-3 or TRBV12-4 to TRBJ2-3; D gene uncertain. V gave up 1 base and J gave up 11 bases, with 10 bases separating them. CDR3 size: 12 residues. DNA for the CDR3: TGTGCCAGCAGTTTAGGGCCTCAACTGCAGTATTTT. Translating gives CASSLGPQLQYF.

This clonotype was recorded a few times. The CDR3 DNA reads TGTGCCACCACCCCGGGAACAACCGGGGAGCTGTTTTTT. Its translation: CATTPGTTGELFF. The chain recombines TRBV15 with TRBJ2-2; TRBD2 might be the D (5 bases). Trimming left V 7 bases short and J 5 bases short, with 11 bases between. CDR3 length: 13 residues. CDR1 is LNHNV and CDR2 is YYDKDF in the germline V gene (reference sequence).